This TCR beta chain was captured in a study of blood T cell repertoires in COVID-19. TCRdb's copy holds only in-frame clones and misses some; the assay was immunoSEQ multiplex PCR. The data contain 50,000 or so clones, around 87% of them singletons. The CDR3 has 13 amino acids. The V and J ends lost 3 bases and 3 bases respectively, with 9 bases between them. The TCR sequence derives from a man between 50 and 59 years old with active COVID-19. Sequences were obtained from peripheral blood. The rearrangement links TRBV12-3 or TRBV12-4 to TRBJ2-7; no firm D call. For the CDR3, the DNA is TGTGCCAGCAGTTTTGCCCTAATCTACGAGCAGTACTTC. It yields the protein CASSFALIYEQYF.